The 18 T cell receptor beta chains below were found in one sample sequenced in a study of T cell responses to AZD1222 COVID-19 vaccine. The repertoire was sequenced with immunoSEQ multiplex PCR; TCRdb's copy has only in-frame clones and lacks some. This sample contains about 140,000 clones. The sequenced sample was peripheral blood. These receptors came from an adult in good health.

V and J are TRBV4-1 and TRBJ1-5; tentative D call: TRBD1 (5 bases). Trimming stripped 0 bases from V and 6 bases from J, with 15 bases between. This CDR3 region has 16 residues. Germline V gene data show CDR1 as MGHRA and CDR2 as YSYEKL. The CDR3 DNA reads as TGCGCCAGCAGCCAAGATGGGGCAGCCCCCGGTCAGCCCCAGCATTTT. Translating it yields CASSQDGAAPGQPQHF.

The gene calls are TRBV6-2 or TRBV6-3 and TRBJ2-5; 13 bases map to TRBD2. Germline V lookup: CDR1 MNHEY, CDR2 SVGEGT. V lost 5 bases and J lost 3; bases outside the gene matches: 9. The CDR3 totals 17 residues. CDR3 loop: CASSNFGTSGEKETQYF. CDR3 bases: TGTGCCAGCAGTAACTTCGGGACTAGCGGGGAAAAAGAGACCCAGTACTTC.

The J gene is TRBJ2-4, the V gene TRBV4-3; D may be TRBD2 (7 bases). The V end lost 1 base, the J end lost 0 bases, and 28 bases lay between the germline ends. The CDR3 covers 22 residues. Germline CDR1 reads LGHNA; CDR2 reads YSLEER. The CDR3 nucleotides read TGCGCCAGCAGCCAAGGGTTTTGGGGGGGGCTGCTAGACGGTAAAGCCAAAAACATTCAGTACTTC. This codes for CASSQGFWGGLLDGKAKNIQYF.

Details on this clone: This CDR3 is also generated by other DNA sequences in the sample. The chain couples TRBV12-3 or TRBV12-4 to TRBJ2-7, with D uncertain. The CDR3 consists of 13 residues. V lost 1 base and J lost 3, with 7 bases in between. In nucleotides, the CDR3 is TGTGCCAGCAGTTTAGGGGGAAGCTACGAGCAGTACTTC. As protein: CASSLGGSYEQYF.

The chain combines TRBV6-6 with TRBJ2-3; TRBD2 might be the D (5 bases). The germline CDR1 and CDR2 sequences are MNHNY and SVGAGI (reference sequence). This CDR3 comprises 11 residues. Trimming left V 6 bases short and J 10 bases short, with 11 bases between. The CDR3 DNA is TGTGCCAGCAGGAAGGGAGAGGCGCAGTATTTT. Protein product: CASRKGEAQYF.

The rearrangement uses TRBV5-1 and TRBJ1-4, with D perhaps matching TRBD1 (5 bases). The germline gives CDR1 SGHRS, CDR2 YFSETQ. Trimming cost V 4 bases and J 12 bases, with 19 bases left between them. This CDR3 has 14 residues. The CDR3 sequence: CASSLKDGTLELFF. The CDR3 coding sequence is TGCGCCAGCAGCCTCAAAGACGGGACGCTCGAACTGTTTTTT.

The chain joins TRBV11-2 to TRBJ1-6; 7 positions match TRBD1. Losses at the gene ends were 3 bases for V and 10 bases for J; bases not matched to a gene: 12. The CDR3 has 16 residues. The germline CDR1 and CDR2 sequences are SGHAT and FQNNGV. The CDR3 protein is CASSLAPGQLGSPLHF. CDR3 in DNA: TGTGCCAGCAGCTTGGCCCCGGGACAGTTAGGCTCACCCCTCCACTTT.

The J gene is TRBJ2-2, the V gene TRBV7-8, with D possibly being TRBD2 (7 bases). Per the germline V gene, CDR1 is SGHVS and CDR2 is FQNEAQ. The CDR3 length is 16 residues. V was cut by 2 bases and J by 2 bases, with 12 bases left in between. The CDR3 DNA follows: TGTGCCAGCAGCTTACCCGGGGGGCCCAACACCGGGGAGCTGTTTTTT. This encodes CASSLPGGPNTGELFF.

The chain joins TRBV18 to TRBJ2-7; the D is unclear. V gave up 0 bases and J gave up 6 bases, with 9 bases separating them. The CDR3 spans 13 residues. The germline V gene has CDR1 KGHSH and CDR2 LQKENI. This CDR3 reads CASSPPAAFEQYF. The CDR3 nucleotides are TGTGCCAGCTCACCACCGGCGGCCTTCGAGCAGTACTTC.

The rearrangement links TRBV21-1 to TRBJ2-3; TRBD2 was called by the table and not checked on the DNA. TRBV21-1 is reported as a pseudogene. The CDR3 covers 19 residues. The CDR3 DNA is TGTGCCAGCAGCAAATTAGCGGGGGCCCCCCGGGACCTCACAGATACGCAGTATTTT. This encodes CASSKLAGAPRDLTDTQYF.

The chain combines TRBV29-1 with TRBJ2-4; D gene uncertain. There are 14 residues in the CDR3. The V gene's germline CDR1 is SQVTM and CDR2 ANQGSEA. Trimming left V 2 bases short and J 0 bases short, with 8 bases between. CDR3: CSVESGVAKNIQYF. The CDR3 region has the DNA TGCAGCGTTGAATCCGGAGTAGCCAAAAACATTCAGTACTTC.

The chain combines TRBV4-1 with TRBJ1-6; tentatively, D is TRBD1 (6 bases). Germline assignment: CDR1 MGHRA and CDR2 YSYEKL. Trimming pared 5 bases from V and 1 base from J, leaving 24 bases between. The CDR3 length is 20 residues. The CDR3 sequence is CASSTQVSGQGRSYNSPLHF. Written as DNA, the CDR3 is TGCGCCAGCAGCACTCAAGTCAGTGGGCAGGGGAGATCCTATAATTCACCCCTCCACTTT.

This sequence joins TRBV30 and TRBJ1-6, with D possibly being TRBD1 (6 bases). CDR3 length: 14 amino acids. V was clipped by 8 bases and J by 7 bases, with 18 bases between them. From germline, CDR1 is GTSNPN and CDR2 SVGIG (reference sequence). This CDR3 reads CAVGQTAGNSPLHF. The CDR3 coding sequence is TGTGCCGTCGGACAGACGGCGGGGAATTCACCCCTCCACTTT.

The J gene is TRBJ1-2, the V gene TRBV19, with D unclear. V lost 5 bases to trimming and J lost 7 bases, with 14 bases between them. The CDR3 is 13 amino acids. Germline loops: CDR1 LNHDA, CDR2 SQIVND (reference sequence). The CDR3 nucleotides are TGTGCCAGTAGTGCAAGAAGGGTCACTGGCTACACCTTC. This gives the protein CASSARRVTGYTF.

This sequence joins TRBV20-1 and TRBJ1-4, with D maybe TRBD1 (6 bases). The V and J ends lost 3 bases and 3 bases respectively, with 14 bases between them. Germline V gene lookup returns CDR1 DFQATT and CDR2 SNEGSKA (reference sequence). This CDR3 is 15 amino acids long. The CDR3 reads CSASNTGLPNEKLFF. In DNA form, the CDR3 reads TGCAGTGCTAGTAATACAGGGCTCCCTAATGAAAAACTGTTTTTT.

V and J are TRBV9 and TRBJ2-2; 11 bases align to TRBD1. J lost 4 bases, V lost 4 bases, and 6 bases had no gene match. This CDR3 comprises 16 residues. The germline gives CDR1 SGDLS, CDR2 YYNGEE. The CDR3 is CASSRTGTGGTGELFF. DNA for the CDR3: TGTGCCAGCAGCAGAACCGGGACAGGGGGCACCGGGGAGCTGTTTTTT.

The CDR3 DNA is TGCAGCGTTGGTTGGGCCGGGATGAACACTGAAGCTTTCTTT. Translated, it gives CSVGWAGMNTEAFF. The chain joins TRBV29-1 to TRBJ1-1, with D unclear. CDR3 size: 14 residues. In germline, CDR1 is SQVTM, CDR2 ANQGSEA. V lost 4 bases to trimming and J lost 0 bases, with 12 bases between them.

The chain links TRBV7-2 to TRBJ2-5, with D perhaps matching TRBD2 (6 bases). Deletions cut 0 bases from V and 2 bases from J, with 16 bases between. This CDR3 has 17 residues. The V gene's germline CDR1 is SGHTA and CDR2 FQGNSA. Here the CDR3 reads CASSLARGGDWQETQYF. The CDR3 DNA reads as TGTGCCAGCAGCTTAGCGAGGGGCGGGGATTGGCAAGAGACCCAGTACTTC.